The next 7 T cell receptor beta chains were all read from a single sample in a study of chemoradiotherapy in HPV16-positive cancers. Libraries were prepared by immunoSEQ multiplex PCR; TCRdb keeps only in-frame clonotypes and omits some of them. The sample contains about 32,000 clones, about nine tenths of which appear only once. This material consisted of blood, taken from a patient who underwent chemoradiotherapy. The receptor source for this set is a human donor with HPV-associated anogenital cancer.

V gene TRBV30 combines with J gene TRBJ1-2, with D possibly being TRBD1 (6 bases). V dropped 2 bases and J dropped 6 bases, with 10 bases sitting between them. Germline-derived CDR1 and CDR2 are GTSNPN and SVGIG (reference sequence). This CDR3 contains 12 residues. The CDR3: CAWSLRGHGYTF. The CDR3 nucleotides are TGTGCCTGGAGTCTCAGGGGCCATGGCTACACCTTC.

This clone was observed a few times. The rearrangement uses TRBV9 and TRBJ2-7; TRBD1 is a possible D gene (6 bases). The CDR3 is made up of 12 amino acids. The V gene lost 3 bases and the J gene lost 5 bases, with 9 bases spanning the gap. Germline values: CDR1 SGDLS, CDR2 YYNGEE. Written as DNA, the CDR3 is TGTGCCAGCAGCGGGGGACACAACGAGCAGTACTTC. Protein: CASSGGHNEQYF.

The chain combines TRBV6-5 with TRBJ1-6; D is unresolved. Germline V gene sequence: CDR1 MNHEY, CDR2 SVGAGI. Trimming removed 7 bases at V and 8 bases at J, with 15 bases between. This CDR3 region has 14 residues. The CDR3 here is CASTRRVSDSPLHF. CDR3 in DNA: TGTGCCAGCACCCGGCGGGTATCTGATTCACCCCTCCACTTT.

This clone was counted between two and nine times. CDR3 residues: CASSLAGTSGNTGELFF. CDR3 in DNA: TGCGCCAGCAGCTTGGCTGGGACTAGCGGAAACACCGGGGAGCTGTTTTTT. This chain joins TRBV5-1 and TRBJ2-2; 11 positions match TRBD2. V lost 0 bases and J lost 2; bases outside the gene matches: 3. Germline CDR1 SGHRS, CDR2 YFSETQ. The CDR3 length is 17 residues.

The J gene is TRBJ2-1, the V gene TRBV9; TRBD2 aligns across 7 bases. CDR1 is SGDLS, CDR2 YYNGEE, per germline. The CDR3 is made up of 16 amino acids. With 3 bases clipped from V and 4 bases from J, the junction kept 10 bases outside the gene matches. CDR3 DNA sequence: TGTGCCAGCAGCGAGGGAGGACTAGATGGTTACAATGAGCAGTTCTTC. Its protein product is CASSEGGLDGYNEQFF.

This rearrangement joins TRBV9 to TRBJ2-1; 7 bases fit TRBD2. V gave up 2 bases and J gave up 3 bases; unmatched junction bases: 14. This CDR3 is built from 18 residues. Looked up from germline, CDR1 is SGDLS and CDR2 is YYNGEE. DNA of the CDR3: TGTGCCAGCAGCGTTAGAAGCGGGGAAAGGATTCACTACAATGAGCAGTTCTTC. Translation: CASSVRSGERIHYNEQFF.

The table lists this clone with a count of one. As DNA, the CDR3 is TGTGCTCAGGGGGACACTGGGGCCAACGTCCTGACTTTC. Translation gives CAQGDTGANVLTF. The chain employs TRBV30 and TRBJ2-6; 7 bases map to TRBD1. Per germline, CDR1 GTSNPN and CDR2 SVGIG (reference sequence). The CDR3 extends over 13 amino acids.